This T cell receptor (beta chain) was retrieved from a study of glioma-infiltrating T cells. In this sample, this clonotype is medium-sized. Amplification of TCR alpha and beta CDR3 regions from RNA used iRepertoire nested multiplex PCR. Tissue mRNA or PBMC total RNA, roughly 85-450 ng, went into one-step reverse transcription and amplification. One entry per CDR3 protein results from TCRdb running MiXCR on the multiplex PCR reads. The table records roughly 20,000 distinct CDR3 sequences, 20% to 25% of them present only once. The source material was glioma tissue, nonneoplastic brain tissue, or PBMCs (not recorded which). The receptor was isolated from a human donor with low-grade glioma or glioblastoma, undergoing nonglioma brain surgery, or in good health (not recorded which).

CDR3 in amino acids: CASSSSNTDTQYF. CDR3 sequence (DNA): TGTGCCAGCAGTTCGTCTAACACAGATACGCAGTATTTT. The chain has TRBV6-2 or TRBV6-3 and TRBJ2-3; D call uncertain. This CDR3 has 13 amino acids. V lost 4 bases to trimming and J lost 2 bases, with 7 bases between them. The germline CDR1 and CDR2 sequences are MNHEY and SVGEGT.